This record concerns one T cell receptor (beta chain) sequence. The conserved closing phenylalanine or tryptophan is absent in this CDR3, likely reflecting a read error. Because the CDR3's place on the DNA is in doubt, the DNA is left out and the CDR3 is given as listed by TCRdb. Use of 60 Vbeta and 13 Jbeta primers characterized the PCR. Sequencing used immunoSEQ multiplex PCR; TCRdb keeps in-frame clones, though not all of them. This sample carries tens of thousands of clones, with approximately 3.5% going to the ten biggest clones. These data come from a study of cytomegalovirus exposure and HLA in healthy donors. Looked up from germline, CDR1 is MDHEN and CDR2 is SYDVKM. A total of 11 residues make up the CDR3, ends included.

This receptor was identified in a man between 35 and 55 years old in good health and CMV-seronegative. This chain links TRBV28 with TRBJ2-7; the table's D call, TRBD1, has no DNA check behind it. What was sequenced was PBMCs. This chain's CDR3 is CASSSHTDREI.